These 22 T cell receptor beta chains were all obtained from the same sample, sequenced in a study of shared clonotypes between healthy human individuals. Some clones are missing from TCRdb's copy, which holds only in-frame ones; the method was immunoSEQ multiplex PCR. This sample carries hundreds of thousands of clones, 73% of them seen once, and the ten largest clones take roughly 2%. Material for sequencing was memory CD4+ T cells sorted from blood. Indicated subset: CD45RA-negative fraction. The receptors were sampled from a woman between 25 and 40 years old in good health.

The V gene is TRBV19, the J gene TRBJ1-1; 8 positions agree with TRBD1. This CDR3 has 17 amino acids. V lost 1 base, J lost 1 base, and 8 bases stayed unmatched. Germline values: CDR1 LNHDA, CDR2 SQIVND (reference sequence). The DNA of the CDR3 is TGTGCCAGTAGTATAGTCGGCAGGGGGCCTAGGAACACTGAAGCTTTCTTT. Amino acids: CASSIVGRGPRNTEAFF.

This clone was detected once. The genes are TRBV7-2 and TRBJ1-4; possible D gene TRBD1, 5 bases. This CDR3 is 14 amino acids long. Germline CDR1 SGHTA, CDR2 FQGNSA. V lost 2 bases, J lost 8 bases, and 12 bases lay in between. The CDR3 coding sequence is TGTGCCAGCAGCTTACGGGGGTTGGGGGAAAAACTGTTTTTT. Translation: CASSLRGLGEKLFF.

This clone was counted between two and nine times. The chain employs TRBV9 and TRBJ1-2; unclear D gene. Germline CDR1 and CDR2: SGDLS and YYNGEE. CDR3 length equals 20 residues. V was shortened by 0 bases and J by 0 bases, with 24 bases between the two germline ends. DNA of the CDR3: TGTGCCAGCAGCGTAGAGCTCAATCTCGGAAACAGCCCGTCTAACTATGGCTACACCTTC. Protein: CASSVELNLGNSPSNYGYTF.

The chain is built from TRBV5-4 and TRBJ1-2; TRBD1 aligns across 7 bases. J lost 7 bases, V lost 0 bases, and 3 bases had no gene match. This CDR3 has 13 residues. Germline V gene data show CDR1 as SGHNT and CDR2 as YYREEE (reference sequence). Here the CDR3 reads CASSLETGAGYTF. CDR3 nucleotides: TGTGCCAGCAGCTTGGAAACAGGGGCTGGCTACACCTTC. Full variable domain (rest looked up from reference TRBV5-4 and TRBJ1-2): ETGVTQSPTHLIKTRGQQVTLRCSSQSGHNTVSWYQQALGQGPQFIFQYYREEENGRGNFPPRFSGLQFPNYSSELNVNALELDDSALYLCASSLETGAGYTFGSGTRLTVV.

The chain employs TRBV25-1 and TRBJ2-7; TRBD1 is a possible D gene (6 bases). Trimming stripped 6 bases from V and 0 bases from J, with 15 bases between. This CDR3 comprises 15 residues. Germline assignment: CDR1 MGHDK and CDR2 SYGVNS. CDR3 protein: CASSHRVPGSYEQYF. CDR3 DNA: TGTGCCAGCAGCCACAGGGTTCCTGGCTCCTACGAGCAGTACTTC.

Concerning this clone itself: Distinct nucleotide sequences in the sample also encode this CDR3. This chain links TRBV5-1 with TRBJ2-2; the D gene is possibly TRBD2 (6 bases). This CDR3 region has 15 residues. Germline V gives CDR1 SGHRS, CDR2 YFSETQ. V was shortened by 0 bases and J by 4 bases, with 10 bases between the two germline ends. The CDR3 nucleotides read TGCGCCAGCAGCTTGGTCCAGGGAGGCACCGGGGAGCTGTTTTTT. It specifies CASSLVQGGTGELFF.

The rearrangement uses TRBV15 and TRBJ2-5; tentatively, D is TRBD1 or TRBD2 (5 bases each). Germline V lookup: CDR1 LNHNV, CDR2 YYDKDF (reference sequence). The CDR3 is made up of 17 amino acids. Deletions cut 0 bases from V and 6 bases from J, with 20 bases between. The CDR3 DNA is TGTGCCACCAGCAGAGACGCCGGGTTGGGGGTCAGCCAGACCCAGTACTTC. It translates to CATSRDAGLGVSQTQYF. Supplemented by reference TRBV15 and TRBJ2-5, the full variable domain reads DAMVIQNPRYQVTQFGKPVTLSCSQTLNHNVMYWYQQKSSQAPKLLFHYYDKDFNNEADTPDNFQSRRPNTSFCFLDIRSPGLGDTAMYLCATSRDAGLGVSQTQYFGPGTRLLVL.

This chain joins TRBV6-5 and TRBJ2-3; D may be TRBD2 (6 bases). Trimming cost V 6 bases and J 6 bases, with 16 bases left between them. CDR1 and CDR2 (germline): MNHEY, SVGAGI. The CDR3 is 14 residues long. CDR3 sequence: CASSRRGAQDTQYF. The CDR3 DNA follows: TGTGCCAGCAGCCGGCGCGGGGCCCAGGATACGCAGTATTTT.

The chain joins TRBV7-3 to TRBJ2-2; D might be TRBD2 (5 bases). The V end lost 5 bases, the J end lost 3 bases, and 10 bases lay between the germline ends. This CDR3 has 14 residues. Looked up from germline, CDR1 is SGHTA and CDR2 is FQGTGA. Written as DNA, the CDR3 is TGTGCCAGCAGCCCCCCGGGGTACACCGGGGAGCTGTTTTTT. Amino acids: CASSPPGYTGELFF.

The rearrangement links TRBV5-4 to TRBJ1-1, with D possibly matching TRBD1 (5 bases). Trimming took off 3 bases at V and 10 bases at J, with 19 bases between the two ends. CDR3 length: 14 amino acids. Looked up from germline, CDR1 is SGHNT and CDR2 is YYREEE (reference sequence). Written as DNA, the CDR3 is TGTGCCAGCAGCTCGGGGCCTTCCGGGAGGGGAGCTTTCTTT. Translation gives CASSSGPSGRGAFF.

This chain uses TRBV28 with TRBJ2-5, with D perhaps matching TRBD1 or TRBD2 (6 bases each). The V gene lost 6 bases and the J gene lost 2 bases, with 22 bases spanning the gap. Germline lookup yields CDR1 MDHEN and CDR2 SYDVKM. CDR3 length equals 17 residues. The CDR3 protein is CASRPGGGGVQQETQYF. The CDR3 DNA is TGTGCCAGCAGGCCCGGAGGGGGTGGGGTACAACAAGAGACCCAGTACTTC.

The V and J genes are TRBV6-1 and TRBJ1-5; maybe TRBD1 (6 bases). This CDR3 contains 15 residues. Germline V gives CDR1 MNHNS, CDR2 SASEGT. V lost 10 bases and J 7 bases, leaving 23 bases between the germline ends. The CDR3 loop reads CATTNPGGAHQPQHF. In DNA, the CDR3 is TGTGCCACCACGAATCCGGGGGGGGCCCACCAGCCCCAGCATTTT.

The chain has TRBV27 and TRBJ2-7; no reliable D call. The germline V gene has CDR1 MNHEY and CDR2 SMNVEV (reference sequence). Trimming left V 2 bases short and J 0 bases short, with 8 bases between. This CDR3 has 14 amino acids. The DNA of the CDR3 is TGTGCCAGCAGTTTAACCATAACCTCCTACGAGCAGTACTTC. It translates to CASSLTITSYEQYF.

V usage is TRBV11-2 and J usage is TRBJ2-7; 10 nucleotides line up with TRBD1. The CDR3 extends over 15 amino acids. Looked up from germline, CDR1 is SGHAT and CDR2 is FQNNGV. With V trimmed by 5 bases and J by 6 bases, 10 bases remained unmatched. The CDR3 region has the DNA TGTGCCAGCAGCGGGTCCGACAGGGGGCTCTCCGAGCAGTACTTC. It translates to CASSGSDRGLSEQYF.

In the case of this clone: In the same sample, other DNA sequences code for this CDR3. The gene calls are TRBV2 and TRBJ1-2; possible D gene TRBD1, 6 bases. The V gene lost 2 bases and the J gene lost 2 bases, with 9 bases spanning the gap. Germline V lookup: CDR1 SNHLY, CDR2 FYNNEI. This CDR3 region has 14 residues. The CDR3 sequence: CASSERGGNYGYTF. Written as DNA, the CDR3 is TGTGCCAGCAGTGAAAGGGGGGGGAACTATGGCTACACCTTC.

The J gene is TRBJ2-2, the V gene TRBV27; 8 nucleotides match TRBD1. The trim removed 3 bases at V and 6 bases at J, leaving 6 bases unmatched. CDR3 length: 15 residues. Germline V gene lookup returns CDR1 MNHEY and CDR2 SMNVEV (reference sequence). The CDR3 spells CASSFFRGRAGELFF. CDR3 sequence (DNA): TGTGCCAGCAGTTTTTTCAGGGGGCGCGCCGGGGAGCTGTTTTTT.

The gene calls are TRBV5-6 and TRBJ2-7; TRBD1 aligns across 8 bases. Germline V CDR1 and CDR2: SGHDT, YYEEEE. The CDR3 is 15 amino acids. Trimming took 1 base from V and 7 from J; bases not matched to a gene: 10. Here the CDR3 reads CASSLIGQGPREQYF. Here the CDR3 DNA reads TGTGCCAGCAGCTTGATCGGACAGGGCCCTAGGGAGCAGTACTTC. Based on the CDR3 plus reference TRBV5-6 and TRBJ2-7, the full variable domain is DAGVTQSPTHLIKTRGQQVTLRCSPKSGHDTVSWYQQALGQGPQFIFQYYEEEERQRGNFPDRFSGHQFPNYSSELNVNALLLGDSALYLCASSLIGQGPREQYFGPGTRLTVT.

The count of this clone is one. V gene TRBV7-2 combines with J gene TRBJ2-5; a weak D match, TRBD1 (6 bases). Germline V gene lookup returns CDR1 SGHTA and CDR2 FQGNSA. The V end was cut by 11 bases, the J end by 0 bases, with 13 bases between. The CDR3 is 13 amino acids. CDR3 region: CAVRDTDQETQYF. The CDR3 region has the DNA TGTGCCGTAAGGGACACGGACCAAGAGACCCAGTACTTC.

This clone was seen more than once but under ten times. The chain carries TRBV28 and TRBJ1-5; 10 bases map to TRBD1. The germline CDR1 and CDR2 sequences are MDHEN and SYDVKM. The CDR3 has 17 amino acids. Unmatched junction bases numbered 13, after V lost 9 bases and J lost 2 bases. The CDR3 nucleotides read TGTGCCAGTAGAGGGGGGACAGGGGTAATTGGCAATCAGCCCCAGCATTTT. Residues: CASRGGTGVIGNQPQHF.

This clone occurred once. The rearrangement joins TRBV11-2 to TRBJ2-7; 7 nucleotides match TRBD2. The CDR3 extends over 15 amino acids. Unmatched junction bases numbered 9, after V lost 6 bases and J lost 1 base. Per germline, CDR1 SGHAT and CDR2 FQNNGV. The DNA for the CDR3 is TGTGCCAGCAGGACGTGGGGGGAGGGGTCCTACGAGCAGTACTTC. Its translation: CASRTWGEGSYEQYF.

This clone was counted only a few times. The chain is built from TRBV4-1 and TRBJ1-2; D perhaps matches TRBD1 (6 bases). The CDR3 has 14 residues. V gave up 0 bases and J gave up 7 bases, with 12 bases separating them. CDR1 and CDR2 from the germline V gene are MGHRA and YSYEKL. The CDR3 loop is CASSQDRGKSGYTF. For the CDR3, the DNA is TGCGCCAGCAGCCAAGACAGGGGAAAAAGTGGCTACACCTTC.

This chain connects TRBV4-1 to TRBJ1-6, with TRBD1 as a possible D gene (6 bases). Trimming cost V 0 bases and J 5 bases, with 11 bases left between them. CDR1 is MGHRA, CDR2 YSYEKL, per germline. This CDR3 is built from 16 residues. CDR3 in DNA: TGCGCCAGCAGCCAAGATCGGGGGGCCGATAATTCACCCCTCCACTTT. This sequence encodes CASSQDRGADNSPLHF.